This T cell receptor (beta chain) came from a study of PD-L1 blockade in urothelial cancer. Overall study: Male sex and bladder-origin urothelial cancer characterized about nine tenths of the roughly 29 patients. Blood samples contained a median approximately 140,000 T cells.

In its sample, this clone was seen a few times. Its antigen is still unknown. Synthetic TCR analog templates were spiked into all PCRs individually. Measured with immunoSEQ multiplex PCR; TCRdb has only the in-frame clones, and not every one. Among fewer than 60,000 clones listed, around 84% were seen once. The CDR3 runs to 15 residues. Germline-derived CDR1 and CDR2 are SGDLS and YYNGEE. The V gene lost 3 bases and the J gene lost 5 bases, with 17 bases spanning the gap. Study results and caveats: Clones that were tumor-associated expanded more in the blood of durable-benefit patients at 3 weeks.

Time point described: pretreatment peripheral blood. J is TRBJ2-5 and V is TRBV9; possible D gene TRBD2, 5 bases. The clonotype was recovered from a man aged 45-65 years with urothelial cancer. This specimen was PBMCs, taken around atezolizumab (anti-PD-L1) treatment. Here the CDR3 DNA reads TGTGCCAGCAGCGACTCAGGACTCCTGGGGGAGACCCAGTACTTC. Protein: CASSDSGLLGETQYF.